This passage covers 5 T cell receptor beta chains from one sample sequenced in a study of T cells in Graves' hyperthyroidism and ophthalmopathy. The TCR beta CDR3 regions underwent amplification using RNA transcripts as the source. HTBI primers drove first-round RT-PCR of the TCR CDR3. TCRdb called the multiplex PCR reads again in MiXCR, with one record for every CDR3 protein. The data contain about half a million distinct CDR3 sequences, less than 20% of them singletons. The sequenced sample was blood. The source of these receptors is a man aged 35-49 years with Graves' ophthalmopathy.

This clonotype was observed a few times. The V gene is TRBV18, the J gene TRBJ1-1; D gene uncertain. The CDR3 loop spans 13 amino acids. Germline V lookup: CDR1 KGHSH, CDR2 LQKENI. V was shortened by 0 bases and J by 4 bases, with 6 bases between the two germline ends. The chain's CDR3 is CASSPPESTEAFF. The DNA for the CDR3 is TGTGCCAGCTCACCACCGGAGAGCACTGAAGCTTTCTTT.

Here the CDR3 reads CASSFPNSGRFQETQYF. The CDR3, as DNA: TGTGCCAGCAGTTTTCCGAATAGCGGGAGATTCCAAGAGACCCAGTACTTC. The chain couples TRBV11-2 to TRBJ2-5; 9 bases fit TRBD2. From germline, CDR1 is SGHAT and CDR2 FQNNGV. V trimming: 6 bases; J trimming: 1 base; junction bases outside the gene matches: 12. CDR3 length: 17 amino acids. Variable domain in full (rest from reference TRBV11-2 and TRBJ2-5): EAGVAQSPRYKIIEKRQSVAFWCNPISGHATLYWYQQILGQGPKLLIQFQNNGVVDDSQLPKDRFSAERLKGVDSTLKIQPAKLEDSAVYLCASSFPNSGRFQETQYFGPGTRLLVL.

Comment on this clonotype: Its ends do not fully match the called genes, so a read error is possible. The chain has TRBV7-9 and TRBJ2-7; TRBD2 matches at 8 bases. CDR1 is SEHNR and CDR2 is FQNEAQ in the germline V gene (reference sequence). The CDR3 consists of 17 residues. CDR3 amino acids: CASSFWGRGALTYGQYF. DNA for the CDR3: TGTGCCAGCAGCTTCTGGGGGCGGGGGGCCCTAACCTACGGGCAGTACTTC.

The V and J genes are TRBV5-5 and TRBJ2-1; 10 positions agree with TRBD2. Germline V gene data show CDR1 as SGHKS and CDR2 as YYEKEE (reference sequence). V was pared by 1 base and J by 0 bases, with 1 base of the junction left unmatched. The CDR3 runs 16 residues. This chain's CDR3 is CASSLTSGTSYNEQFF. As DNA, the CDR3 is TGTGCCAGCAGCTTGACTAGCGGGACCTCCTACAATGAGCAGTTCTTC.

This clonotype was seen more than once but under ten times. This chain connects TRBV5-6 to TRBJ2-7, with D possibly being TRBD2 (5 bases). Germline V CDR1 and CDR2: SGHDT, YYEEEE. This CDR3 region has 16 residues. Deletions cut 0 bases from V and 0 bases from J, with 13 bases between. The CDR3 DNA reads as TGTGCCAGCAGCTTGGCGGCGGGTGCTAGCTCCTACGAGCAGTACTTC. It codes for CASSLAAGASSYEQYF. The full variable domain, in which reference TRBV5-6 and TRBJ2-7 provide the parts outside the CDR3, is DAGVTQSPTHLIKTRGQQVTLRCSPKSGHDTVSWYQQALGQGPQFIFQYYEEEERQRGNFPDRFSGHQFPNYSSELNVNALLLGDSALYLCASSLAAGASSYEQYFGPGTRLTVT.